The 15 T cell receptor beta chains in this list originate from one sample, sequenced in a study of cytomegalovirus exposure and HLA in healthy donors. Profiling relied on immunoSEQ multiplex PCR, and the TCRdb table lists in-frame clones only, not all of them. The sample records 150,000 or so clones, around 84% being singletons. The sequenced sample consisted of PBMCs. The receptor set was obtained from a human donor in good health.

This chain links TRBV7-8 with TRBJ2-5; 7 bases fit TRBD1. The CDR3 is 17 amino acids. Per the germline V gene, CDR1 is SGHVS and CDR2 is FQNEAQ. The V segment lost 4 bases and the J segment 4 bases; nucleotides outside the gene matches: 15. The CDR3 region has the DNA TGTGCCAGCAGCTCATCCCTCCGGGACAGTGTAAGAGAGACCCAGTACTTC. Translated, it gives CASSSSLRDSVRETQYF.

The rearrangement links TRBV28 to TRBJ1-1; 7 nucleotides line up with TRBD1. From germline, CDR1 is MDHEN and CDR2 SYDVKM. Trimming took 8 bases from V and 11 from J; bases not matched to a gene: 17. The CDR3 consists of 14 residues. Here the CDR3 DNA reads TGTGCCAGCGGAGACAGGGTTTTACAGGTTTTGGCTTTCTTT. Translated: CASGDRVLQVLAFF.

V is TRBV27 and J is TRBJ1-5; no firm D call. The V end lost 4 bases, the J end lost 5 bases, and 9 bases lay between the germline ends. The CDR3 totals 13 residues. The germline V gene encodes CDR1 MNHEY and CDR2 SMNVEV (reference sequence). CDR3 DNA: TGTGCCAGCAGTTCCACGGGAGATCAGCCCCAGCATTTT. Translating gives CASSSTGDQPQHF.

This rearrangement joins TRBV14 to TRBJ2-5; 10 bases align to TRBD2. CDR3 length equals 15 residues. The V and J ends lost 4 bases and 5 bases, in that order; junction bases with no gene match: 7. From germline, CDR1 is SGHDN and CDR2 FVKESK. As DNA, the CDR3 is TGTGCCAGCAGCCGAAGACTAGCGGGTGTTGAGACCCAGTACTTC. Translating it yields CASSRRLAGVETQYF.

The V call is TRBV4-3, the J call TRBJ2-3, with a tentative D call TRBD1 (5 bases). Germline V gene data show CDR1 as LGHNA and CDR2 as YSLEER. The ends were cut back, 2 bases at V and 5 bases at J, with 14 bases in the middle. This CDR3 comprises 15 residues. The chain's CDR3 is CASSQTPSRGDTQYF. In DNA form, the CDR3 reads TGCGCCAGCAGCCAAACCCCGTCTAGGGGAGATACGCAGTATTTT.

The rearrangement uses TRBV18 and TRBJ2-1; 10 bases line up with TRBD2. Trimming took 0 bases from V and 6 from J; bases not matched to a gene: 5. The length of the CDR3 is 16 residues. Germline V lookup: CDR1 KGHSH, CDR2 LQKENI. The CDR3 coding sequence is TGTGCCAGCTCACCACCCCCAGCGGGGGGGCCCAATGAGCAGTTCTTC. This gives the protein CASSPPPAGGPNEQFF.

The CDR3 protein is CASSLTVGQKNIQYF. As DNA, the CDR3 is TGTGCCAGCAGCTTAACGGTTGGACAAAAAAACATTCAGTACTTC. This chain uses TRBV5-4 with TRBJ2-4, with D perhaps matching TRBD1 (5 bases). This CDR3 is 15 amino acids long. The V and J ends lost 2 bases and 4 bases respectively, with 13 bases between them. Germline-derived CDR1 and CDR2 are SGHNT and YYREEE (reference sequence).

CDR3 coding DNA: TGCGCCAGCAGTGAGTCAGCAGGGGGGTCCTACGAGCAGTACTTC. This codes for CASSESAGGSYEQYF. The rearrangement links TRBV10-1 to TRBJ2-7; a possible D gene is TRBD1 (7 bases). The germline V gene has CDR1 WNHNN and CDR2 SYGVQD (reference sequence). Trimming removed 0 bases at V and 1 base at J, with 10 bases between. CDR3 length: 15 amino acids.

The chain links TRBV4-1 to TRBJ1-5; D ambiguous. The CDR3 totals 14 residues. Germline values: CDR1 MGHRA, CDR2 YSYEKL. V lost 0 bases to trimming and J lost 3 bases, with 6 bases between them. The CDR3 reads CASSQEQPNQPQHF. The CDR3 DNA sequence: TGCGCCAGCAGCCAAGAACAGCCCAATCAGCCCCAGCATTTT.

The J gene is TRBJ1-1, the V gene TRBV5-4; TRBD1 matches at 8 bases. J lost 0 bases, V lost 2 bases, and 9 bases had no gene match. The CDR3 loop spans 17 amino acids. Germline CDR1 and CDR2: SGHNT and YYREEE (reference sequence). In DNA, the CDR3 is TGTGCCAGCAGCTTCGGCAGGGGGCACCCTCTGAACACTGAAGCTTTCTTT. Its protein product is CASSFGRGHPLNTEAFF.

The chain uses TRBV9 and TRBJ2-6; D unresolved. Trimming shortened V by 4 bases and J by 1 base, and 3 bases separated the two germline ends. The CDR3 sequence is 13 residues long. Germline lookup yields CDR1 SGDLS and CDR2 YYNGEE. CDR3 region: CASSRSGANVLTF. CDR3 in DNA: TGTGCCAGCAGCCGTTCTGGGGCCAACGTCCTGACTTTC.

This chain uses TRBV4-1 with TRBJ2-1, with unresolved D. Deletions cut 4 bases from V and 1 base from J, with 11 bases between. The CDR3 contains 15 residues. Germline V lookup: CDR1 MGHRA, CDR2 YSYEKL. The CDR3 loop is CASSPSGYSYNEQFF. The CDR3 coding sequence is TGCGCCAGCAGCCCATCAGGATATTCCTACAATGAGCAGTTCTTC.

The CDR3 sequence is CATSRDQQGKAFF. CDR3 bases: TGTGCCACCAGCAGAGATCAACAGGGGAAAGCTTTCTTT. V usage is TRBV15 and J usage is TRBJ1-1, with 7 bases that match TRBD1. V lost 0 bases and J lost 9; bases outside the gene matches: 4. This CDR3 spans 13 amino acids. From germline, CDR1 is LNHNV and CDR2 YYDKDF (reference sequence).

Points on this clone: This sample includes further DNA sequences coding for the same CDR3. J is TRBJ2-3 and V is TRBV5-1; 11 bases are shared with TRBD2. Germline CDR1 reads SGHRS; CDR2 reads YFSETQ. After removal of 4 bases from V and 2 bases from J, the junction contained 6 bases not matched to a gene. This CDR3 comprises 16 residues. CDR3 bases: TGCGCCAGCAGCACAGGGACTAGCGGATACACAGATACGCAGTATTTT. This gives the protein CASSTGTSGYTDTQYF.

The CDR3 region is CASSPMMSWNYGYTF. DNA for the CDR3: TGTGCCAGCAGCCCTATGATGTCCTGGAACTATGGCTACACCTTC. The chain has TRBV14 and TRBJ1-2; D unresolved. The germline V gene encodes CDR1 SGHDN and CDR2 FVKESK. V dropped 4 bases and J dropped 2 bases, with 14 bases sitting between them. The CDR3 consists of 15 residues.